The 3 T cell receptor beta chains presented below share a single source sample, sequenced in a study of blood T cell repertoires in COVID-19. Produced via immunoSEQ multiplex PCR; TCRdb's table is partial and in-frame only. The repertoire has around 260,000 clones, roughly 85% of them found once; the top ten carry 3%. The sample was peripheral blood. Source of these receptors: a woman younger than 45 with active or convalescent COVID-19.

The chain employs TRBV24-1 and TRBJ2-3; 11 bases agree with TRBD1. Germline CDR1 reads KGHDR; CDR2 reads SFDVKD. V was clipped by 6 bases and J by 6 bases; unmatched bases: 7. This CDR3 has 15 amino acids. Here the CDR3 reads CATSRTGGASDTQYF. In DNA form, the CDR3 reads TGTGCCACCAGTAGGACAGGGGGCGCTTCGGATACGCAGTATTTT.

CDR3 protein: CASSPNPPSGSSYEQYF. CDR3 sequence (DNA): TGTGCCAGCAGCCCAAACCCCCCTAGCGGTTCTTCCTACGAGCAGTACTTC. The V and J genes are TRBV3-1 (or the pseudogene TRBV3-2) and TRBJ2-7; 7 positions match TRBD2. Losses at the gene ends were 4 bases for V and 1 base for J; bases not matched to a gene: 13. The CDR3 spans 17 residues. Germline V gene data show CDR1 as LGHDT and CDR2 as YNNKEL (reference sequence).

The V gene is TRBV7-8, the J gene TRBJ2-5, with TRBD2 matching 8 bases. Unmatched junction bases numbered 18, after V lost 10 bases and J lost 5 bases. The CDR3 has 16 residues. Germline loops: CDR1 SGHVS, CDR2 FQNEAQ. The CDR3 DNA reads TGTGCCACGGCCCCTTCGGGGGGGGCCGTTTGGGAGACCCAGTACTTC. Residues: CATAPSGGAVWETQYF.